Below are 4 T cell receptor beta chains sequenced from a single sample in a study of blood T cell repertoires in COVID-19. The table came from immunoSEQ multiplex PCR; TCRdb's copy has only in-frame clones and leaves some out. The sample lists about 130,000 clones, around 80% occurring once. The specimen sequenced was PBMCs or T cells enriched from blood (not recorded which). All receptors derive from a woman in her forties or fifties who had recovered from COVID-19.

The rearrangement joins TRBV28 to TRBJ1-3, with D perhaps TRBD1 (6 bases). This CDR3 comprises 15 residues. Germline V gives CDR1 MDHEN, CDR2 SYDVKM. V gave up 4 bases and J gave up 0 bases, with 10 bases separating them. CDR3 sequence: CASSSTGPSGNTIYF. In DNA, the CDR3 is TGTGCCAGCAGTTCGACAGGCCCCTCTGGAAACACCATATATTTT.

This clone appeared a single time. The chain joins TRBV27 to TRBJ1-4, with D possibly TRBD1 on 6 matching bases. Trimming left V 2 bases short and J 8 bases short, with 9 bases between. This CDR3 region has 13 residues. Germline loops: CDR1 MNHEY, CDR2 SMNVEV (reference sequence). The CDR3 coding sequence is TGTGCCAGCAGTTTACGGACAGAAGAAAAACTGTTTTTT. Protein sequence: CASSLRTEEKLFF. The whole variable domain, remainder taken from reference TRBV27 and TRBJ1-4, is EAQVTQNPRYLITVTGKKLTVTCSQNMNHEYMSWYRQDPGLGLRQIYYSMNVEVTDKGDVPEGYKVSRKEKRNFPLILESPSPNQTSLYFCASSLRTEEKLFFGSGTQLSVL.

The CDR3 region has the DNA TGCGCCAGCAGCTCGACAGGGAACGGCAACGAGCAGTACGTC. It encodes CASSSTGNGNEQYV. The chain joins TRBV5-1 to TRBJ2-7; 7 bases agree with TRBD1. Germline V gene lookup returns CDR1 SGHRS and CDR2 YFSETQ. CDR3 size: 14 residues. With 3 bases clipped from V and 5 bases from J, the junction kept 8 bases outside the gene matches.

This chain connects TRBV18 to TRBJ1-1; D is perhaps TRBD1 (6 bases). The CDR3 has 14 amino acids. The V end lost 8 bases, the J end lost 4 bases, and 17 bases lay between the germline ends. Germline V lookup: CDR1 KGHSH, CDR2 LQKENI. The CDR3 here is CASTIEGGGTEAFF. The CDR3 region has the DNA TGTGCCAGCACTATAGAGGGGGGGGGCACTGAAGCTTTCTTT.